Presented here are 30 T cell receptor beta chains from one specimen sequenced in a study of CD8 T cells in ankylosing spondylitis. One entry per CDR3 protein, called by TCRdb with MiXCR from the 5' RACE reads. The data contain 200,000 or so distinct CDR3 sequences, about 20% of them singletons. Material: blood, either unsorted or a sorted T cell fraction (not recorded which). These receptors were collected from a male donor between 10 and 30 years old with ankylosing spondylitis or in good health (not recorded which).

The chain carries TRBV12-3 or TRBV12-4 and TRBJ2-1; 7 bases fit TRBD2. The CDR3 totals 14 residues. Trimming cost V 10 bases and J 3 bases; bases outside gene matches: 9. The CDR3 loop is CAIHREADYNEQFF. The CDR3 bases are TGTGCCATCCATCGGGAGGCCGACTACAATGAGCAGTTCTTC.

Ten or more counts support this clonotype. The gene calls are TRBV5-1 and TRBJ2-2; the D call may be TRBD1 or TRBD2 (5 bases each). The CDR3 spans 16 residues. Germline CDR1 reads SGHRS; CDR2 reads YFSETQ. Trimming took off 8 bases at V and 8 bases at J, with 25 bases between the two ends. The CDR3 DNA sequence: TGCGCCAGTAACCCAGGTGGCAGGGAGTTTGCGGGGGAGCTGTTTTTT. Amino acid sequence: CASNPGGREFAGELFF.

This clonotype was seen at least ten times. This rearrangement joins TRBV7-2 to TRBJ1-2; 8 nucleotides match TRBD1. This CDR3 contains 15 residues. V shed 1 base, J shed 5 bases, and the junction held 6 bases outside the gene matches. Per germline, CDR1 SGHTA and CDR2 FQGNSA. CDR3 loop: CASSLGAGGSYGYTF. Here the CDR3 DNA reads TGTGCCAGCAGCTTAGGAGCAGGGGGCTCTTATGGCTACACCTTC. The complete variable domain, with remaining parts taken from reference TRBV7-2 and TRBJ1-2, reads GAGVSQSPSNKVTEKGKDVELRCDPISGHTALYWYRQSLGQGLEFLIYFQGNSAPDKSGLPSDRFSAERTGGSVSTLTIQRTQQEDSAVYLCASSLGAGGSYGYTFGSGTRLTVV.

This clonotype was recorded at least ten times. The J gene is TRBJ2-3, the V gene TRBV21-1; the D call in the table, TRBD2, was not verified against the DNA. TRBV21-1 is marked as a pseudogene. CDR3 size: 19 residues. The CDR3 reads CASRPVASGRGGDRYTQYF. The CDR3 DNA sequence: TGTGCCAGCAGGCCCGTGGCTAGCGGGAGGGGGGGCGACCGCTATACGCAGTATTTT.

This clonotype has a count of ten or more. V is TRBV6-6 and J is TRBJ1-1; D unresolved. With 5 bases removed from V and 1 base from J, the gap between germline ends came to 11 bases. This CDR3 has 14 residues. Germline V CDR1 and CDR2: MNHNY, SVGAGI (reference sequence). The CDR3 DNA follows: TGTGCCAGCAGTCCGAGAGGGAAGAACACTGAAGCTTTCTTT. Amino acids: CASSPRGKNTEAFF.

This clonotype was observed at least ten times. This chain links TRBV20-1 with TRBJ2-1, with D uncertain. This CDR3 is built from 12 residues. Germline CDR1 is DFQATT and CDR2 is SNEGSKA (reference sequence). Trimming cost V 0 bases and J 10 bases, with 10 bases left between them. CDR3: CSARDLVGEQFF. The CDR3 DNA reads TGCAGTGCTAGAGATTTGGTGGGCGAGCAGTTCTTC.

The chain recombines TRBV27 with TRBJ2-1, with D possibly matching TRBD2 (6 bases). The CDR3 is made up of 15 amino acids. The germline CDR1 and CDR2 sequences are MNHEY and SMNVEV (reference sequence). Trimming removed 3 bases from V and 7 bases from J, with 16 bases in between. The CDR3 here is CASSFRTDRGNEQFF. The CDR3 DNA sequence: TGTGCCAGCAGTTTTAGGACGGACCGGGGGAATGAGCAGTTCTTC.

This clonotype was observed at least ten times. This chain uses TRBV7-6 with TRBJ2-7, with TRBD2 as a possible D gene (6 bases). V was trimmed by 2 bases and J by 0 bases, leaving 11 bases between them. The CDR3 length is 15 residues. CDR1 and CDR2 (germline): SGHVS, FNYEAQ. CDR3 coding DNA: TGTGCCAGCAGCTTATTAGCGGCTGACTCCTACGAGCAGTACTTC. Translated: CASSLLAADSYEQYF.

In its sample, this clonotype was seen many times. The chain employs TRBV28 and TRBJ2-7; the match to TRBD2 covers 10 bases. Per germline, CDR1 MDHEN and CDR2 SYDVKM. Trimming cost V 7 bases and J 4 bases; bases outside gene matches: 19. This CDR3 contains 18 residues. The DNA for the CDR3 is TGTGCCAGCACGGGCCAAAACCTCGGGACTAGCGTGGGATACGAGCAGTACTTC. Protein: CASTGQNLGTSVGYEQYF.

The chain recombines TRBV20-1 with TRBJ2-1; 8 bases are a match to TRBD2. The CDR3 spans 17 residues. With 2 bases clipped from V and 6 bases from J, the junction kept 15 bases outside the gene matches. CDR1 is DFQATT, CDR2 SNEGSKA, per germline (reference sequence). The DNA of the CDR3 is TGCAGTGCTAGAAGGGTTAGCGGGATGGCCCAGGCCAATGAGCAGTTCTTC. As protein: CSARRVSGMAQANEQFF.

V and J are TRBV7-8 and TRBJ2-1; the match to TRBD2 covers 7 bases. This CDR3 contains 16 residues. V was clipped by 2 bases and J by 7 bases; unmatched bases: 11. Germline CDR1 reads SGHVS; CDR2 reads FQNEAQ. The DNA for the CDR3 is TGTGCCAGCAGCTTAAGGACTAGAGGGGAAGTGAATGAGCAGTTCTTC. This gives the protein CASSLRTRGEVNEQFF.

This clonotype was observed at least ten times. DNA of the CDR3: TGTGCCAGCTCCTCTGGAAACACCATATATTTT. It translates to CASSSGNTIYF. This chain joins TRBV12-3 or TRBV12-4 and TRBJ1-3; D is unresolved. The CDR3 loop spans 11 amino acids. The V end lost 8 bases, the J end lost 0 bases, and 2 bases lay between the germline ends.

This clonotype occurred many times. Written as DNA, the CDR3 is TGTGCCAGCAGACTTAGCGGAGGAGCCAAAAACATTCAGTACTTC. Translating it yields CASRLSGGAKNIQYF. V is TRBV12-3 or TRBV12-4 and J is TRBJ2-4; D may be TRBD2 (6 bases). The CDR3 sequence is 15 residues long. Trimming took 6 bases from V and 0 from J, leaving 12 bases between them.

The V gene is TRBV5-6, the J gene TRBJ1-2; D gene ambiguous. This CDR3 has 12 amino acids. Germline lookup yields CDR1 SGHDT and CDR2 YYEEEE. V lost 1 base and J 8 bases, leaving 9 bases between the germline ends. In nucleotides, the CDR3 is TGTGCCAGCAGCTTGCGGGTCTTGGGCTACACCTTC. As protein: CASSLRVLGYTF.

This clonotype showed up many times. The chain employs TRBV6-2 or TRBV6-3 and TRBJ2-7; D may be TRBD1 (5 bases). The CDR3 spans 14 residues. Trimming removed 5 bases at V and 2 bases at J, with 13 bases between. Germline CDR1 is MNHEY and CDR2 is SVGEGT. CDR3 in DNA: TGTGCCAGCAGTCCCACAACAGGTCCCTACGAGCAGTACTTC. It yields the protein CASSPTTGPYEQYF.

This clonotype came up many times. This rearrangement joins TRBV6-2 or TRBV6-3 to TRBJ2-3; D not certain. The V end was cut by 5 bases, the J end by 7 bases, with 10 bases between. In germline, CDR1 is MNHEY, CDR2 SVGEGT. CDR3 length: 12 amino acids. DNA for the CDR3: TGTGCCAGCAGTCCTATCGGGCATACGCAGTATTTT. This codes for CASSPIGHTQYF.

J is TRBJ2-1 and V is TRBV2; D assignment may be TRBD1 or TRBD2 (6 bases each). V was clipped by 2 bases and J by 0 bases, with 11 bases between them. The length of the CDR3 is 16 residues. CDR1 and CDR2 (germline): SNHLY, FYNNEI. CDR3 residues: CASSELGGSSYNEQFF. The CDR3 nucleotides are TGTGCCAGCAGTGAACTGGGGGGCAGCTCCTACAATGAGCAGTTCTTC.

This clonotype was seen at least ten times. In nucleotides, the CDR3 is TGCGCCAGCAGGCCAGGGGACATAAGCTCTGGGGCCAACGTCCTGACTTTC. Residues: CASRPGDISSGANVLTF. The chain employs TRBV5-1 and TRBJ2-6, with D possibly being TRBD1 (6 bases). The CDR3 has 17 residues. With 5 bases removed from V and 0 bases from J, the gap between germline ends came to 15 bases. Per the germline V gene, CDR1 is SGHRS and CDR2 is YFSETQ.

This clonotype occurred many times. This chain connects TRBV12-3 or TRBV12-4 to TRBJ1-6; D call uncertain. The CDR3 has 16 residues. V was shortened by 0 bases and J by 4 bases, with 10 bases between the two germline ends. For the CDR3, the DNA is TGTGCCAGCAGTTTAGCGGCCTGGGTTTATAATTCACCCCTCCACTTT. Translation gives CASSLAAWVYNSPLHF.

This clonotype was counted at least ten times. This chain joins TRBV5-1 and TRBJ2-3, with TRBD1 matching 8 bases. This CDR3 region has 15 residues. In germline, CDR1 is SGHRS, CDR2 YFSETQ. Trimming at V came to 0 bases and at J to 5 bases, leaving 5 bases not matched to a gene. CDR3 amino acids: CASSLGQGWEDTQYF. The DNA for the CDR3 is TGCGCCAGCAGCTTGGGACAGGGGTGGGAAGATACGCAGTATTTT.

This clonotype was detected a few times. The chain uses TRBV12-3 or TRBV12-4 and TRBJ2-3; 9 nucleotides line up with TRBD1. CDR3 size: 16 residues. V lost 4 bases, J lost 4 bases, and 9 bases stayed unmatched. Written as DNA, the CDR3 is TGTGCCAGCAGTTCCTCCGGGACAGGGTTTCCAGATACGCAGTATTTT. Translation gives CASSSSGTGFPDTQYF.

This chain's CDR3 is CAIETSLISEQFF. In DNA form, the CDR3 reads TGTGCCATAGAGACTAGCCTTATTAGTGAGCAGTTCTTC. J is TRBJ2-1 and V is TRBV2, with TRBD2 matching over 7 bases. The trim removed 10 bases at V and 9 bases at J, leaving 12 bases unmatched. Germline CDR1 SNHLY, CDR2 FYNNEI. The CDR3 loop spans 13 amino acids.

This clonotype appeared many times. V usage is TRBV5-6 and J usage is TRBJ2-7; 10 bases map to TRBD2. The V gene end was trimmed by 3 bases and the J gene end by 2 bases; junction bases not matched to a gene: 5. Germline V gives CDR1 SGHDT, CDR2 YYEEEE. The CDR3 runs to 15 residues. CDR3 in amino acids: CASSYSGTSAYEQYF. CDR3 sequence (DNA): TGTGCCAGCAGCTACTCTGGGACTAGCGCCTACGAGCAGTACTTC.

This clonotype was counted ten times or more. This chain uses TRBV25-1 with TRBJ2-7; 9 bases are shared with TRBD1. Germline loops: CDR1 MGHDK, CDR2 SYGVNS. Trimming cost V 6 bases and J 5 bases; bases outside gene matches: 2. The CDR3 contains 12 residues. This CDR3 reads CASRTGGHEQYF. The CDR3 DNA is TGTGCCAGCAGGACAGGGGGTCACGAGCAGTACTTC.

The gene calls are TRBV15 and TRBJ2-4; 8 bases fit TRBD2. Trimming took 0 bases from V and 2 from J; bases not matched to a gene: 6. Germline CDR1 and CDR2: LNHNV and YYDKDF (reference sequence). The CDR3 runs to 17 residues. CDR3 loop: CATSREVAGGPKNIQYF. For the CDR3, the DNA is TGTGCCACCAGCAGAGAAGTGGCGGGAGGACCCAAAAACATTCAGTACTTC. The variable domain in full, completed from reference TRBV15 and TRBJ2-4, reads DAMVIQNPRYQVTQFGKPVTLSCSQTLNHNVMYWYQQKSSQAPKLLFHYYDKDFNNEADTPDNFQSRRPNTSFCFLDIRSPGLGDTAMYLCATSREVAGGPKNIQYFGAGTRLSVL.

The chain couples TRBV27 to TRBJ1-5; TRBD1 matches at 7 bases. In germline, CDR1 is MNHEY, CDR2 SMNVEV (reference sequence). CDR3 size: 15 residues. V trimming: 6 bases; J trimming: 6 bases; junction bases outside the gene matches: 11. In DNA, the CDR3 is TGTGCCAGCAGCTCCTACCGGGACAGTTTTCAGCCCCAGCATTTT. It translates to CASSSYRDSFQPQHF.

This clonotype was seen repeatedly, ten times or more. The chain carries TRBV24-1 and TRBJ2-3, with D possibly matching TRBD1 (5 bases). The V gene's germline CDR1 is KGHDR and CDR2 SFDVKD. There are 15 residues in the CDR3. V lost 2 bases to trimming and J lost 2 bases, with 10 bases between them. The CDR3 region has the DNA TGTGCCACCAGTGATTCCGGACATTCCACAGATACGCAGTATTTT. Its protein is CATSDSGHSTDTQYF.

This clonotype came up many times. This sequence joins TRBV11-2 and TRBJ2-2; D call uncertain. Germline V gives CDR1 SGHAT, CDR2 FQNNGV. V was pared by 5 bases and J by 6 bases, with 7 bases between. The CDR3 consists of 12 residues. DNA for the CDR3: TGTGCCAGCAGCCAGACCTCCGGGGAGCTGTTTTTT. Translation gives CASSQTSGELFF. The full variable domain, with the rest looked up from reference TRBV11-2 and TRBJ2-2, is EAGVAQSPRYKIIEKRQSVAFWCNPISGHATLYWYQQILGQGPKLLIQFQNNGVVDDSQLPKDRFSAERLKGVDSTLKIQPAKLEDSAVYLCASSQTSGELFFGEGSRLTVL.

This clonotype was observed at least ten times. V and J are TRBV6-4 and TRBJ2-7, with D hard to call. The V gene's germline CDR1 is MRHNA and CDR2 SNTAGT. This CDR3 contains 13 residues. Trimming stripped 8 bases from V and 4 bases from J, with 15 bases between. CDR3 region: CASRSPGGYEQYV. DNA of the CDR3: TGTGCCAGCCGTTCCCCCGGTGGATACGAGCAGTACGTC.

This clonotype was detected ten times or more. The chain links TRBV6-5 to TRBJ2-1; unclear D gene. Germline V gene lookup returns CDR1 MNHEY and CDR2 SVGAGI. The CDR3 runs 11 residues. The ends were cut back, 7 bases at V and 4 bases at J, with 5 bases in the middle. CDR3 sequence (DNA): TGTGCCAGCACCAAATACAATGAGCAGTTCTTC. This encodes CASTKYNEQFF.